This T cell receptor beta chain was found in a study of human T cells and chemical hapten exposure. Study summary: In the roughly 25-week study, patients were dosed weekly with diphenylcyclopropenone on the scalp throughout. Slight differences in pooled library volume were the main source of varying TCR yields across samples. Whole-study results and caveats: There was no change with DPC sensitization in TCRs above 1 in 1000 frequency.

About this clonotype itself: Antigen specificity is unknown.

Time point specified: patch test 1, 2 weeks after DPC sensitization. The treatment denotes: therapeutic diphenylcyclopropenone sensitization with weekly scalp DPC. Total RNA came from unfractionated whole blood. The CDR3 is made up of 17 amino acids. Trimming took 4 bases from V and 5 from J; bases not matched to a gene: 7. TCRdb used MiXCR to reprocess the RACE reads, holding one entry per CDR3 protein. The sample contains fewer than 500,000 distinct CDR3 sequences, about 4.4% of which appear only once. The V and J genes are TRBV12-3 or TRBV12-4 and TRBJ2-2; 13 positions match TRBD2. Sequenced material: whole blood, taken in connection with sensitization to the hapten diphenylcyclopropenone (DPC). The TCR originated in a woman aged 50 to 60 with alopecia areata. Some clones in this sample may be carry-over from other donors' samples. CDR3 in amino acids: CASSSRTSGSRTGELFF. Here the CDR3 DNA reads TGTGCCAGCAGTTCTCGGACTAGCGGGAGTAGAACCGGGGAGCTGTTTTTT.